This TCR beta chain was captured by sequencing in a study of T cell changes during pregnancy in multiple sclerosis. CDR3 length equals 12 residues. Germline-derived CDR1 and CDR2 are LNHDA and SQIVND (reference sequence). V gave up 6 bases and J gave up 7 bases, with 12 bases separating them. Data came from immunoSEQ multiplex PCR; TCRdb stores just in-frame clones and leaves some out. This table holds 90,000 to 120,000 clones, around 93% found once. This receptor was identified in a female donor in good health, enrolled as a control in a pregnancy study. Sequencing used peripheral blood, obtained in the third trimester of pregnancy. The V and J genes are TRBV19 and TRBJ1-1; D remains ambiguous. CDR3 nucleotides: TGTGCCAGTAGGACGACGGGTGATGAAGCTTTCTTT. It translates to CASRTTGDEAFF. Using reference TRBV19 and TRBJ1-1 for the parts outside the CDR3, the full variable domain is DGGITQSPKYLFRKEGQNVTLSCEQNLNHDAMYWYRQDPGQGLRLIYYSQIVNDFQKGDIAEGYSVSREKKESFPLTVTSAQKNPTAFYLCASRTTGDEAFFGQGTRLTVV.